Below are 21 T cell receptor beta chains sequenced from a single sample in a study of blood T cell repertoires in COVID-19. This table comes from immunoSEQ multiplex PCR, and its TCRdb copy is limited to in-frame clones, with some not included. The table has a few hundred thousand clones, 70% to 90% seen once; the top ten hold about 4.6%. The specimen was peripheral blood. These receptors were obtained from a man in his sixties who had recovered from COVID-19.

The chain recombines TRBV5-1 with TRBJ2-1, with D perhaps TRBD2 (5 bases). Between the trimmed V and J ends, which lost 0 bases and 9 bases, there was a span of 13 bases. Germline loops: CDR1 SGHRS, CDR2 YFSETQ. This CDR3 is built from 14 residues. CDR3 in DNA: TGCGCCAGCAGCTTGGTCCCCGGAGGTGCTGAGCAGTTCTTC. Protein: CASSLVPGGAEQFF.

This clone has more than one count but fewer than ten. This chain uses TRBV10-3 with TRBJ2-7; 11 bases fit TRBD2. The CDR3 sequence is 14 residues long. The germline V gene encodes CDR1 ENHRY and CDR2 SYGVKD. Germline trimming cut 2 bases from V and 4 bases from J; bases unmatched to any gene: 1. The CDR3 region has the DNA TGTGCCATCAGTGAGGCTAGCGGGAGGTACGAGCAGTACTTC. This gives the protein CAISEASGRYEQYF.

The chain joins TRBV5-4 to TRBJ2-1; 7 bases map to TRBD2. Germline trimming cut 3 bases from V and 6 bases from J; bases unmatched to any gene: 6. The CDR3 is made up of 14 amino acids. The germline V gene encodes CDR1 SGHNT and CDR2 YYREEE (reference sequence). The CDR3 bases are TGTGCCAGCAGCTCGACGGGGAGGGGCAATGAGCAGTTCTTC. Amino acid sequence: CASSSTGRGNEQFF. The whole variable domain, remainder taken from reference TRBV5-4 and TRBJ2-1, is ETGVTQSPTHLIKTRGQQVTLRCSSQSGHNTVSWYQQALGQGPQFIFQYYREEENGRGNFPPRFSGLQFPNYSSELNVNALELDDSALYLCASSSTGRGNEQFFGPGTRLTVL.

The chain combines TRBV6-2 or TRBV6-3 with TRBJ1-5; 9 nucleotides agree with TRBD1. After removal of 6 bases from V and 2 bases from J, the junction contained 17 bases not matched to a gene. This CDR3 contains 19 residues. Germline assignment: CDR1 MNHEY and CDR2 SVGEGT. In DNA, the CDR3 is TGTGCCAGCAGGTACGAAACCGGGACAGGGACCCCTGGCAATCAGCCCCAGCATTTT. This codes for CASRYETGTGTPGNQPQHF.

The chain uses TRBV19 and TRBJ1-5; D might be TRBD1 (5 bases). From germline, CDR1 is LNHDA and CDR2 SQIVND (reference sequence). The CDR3 is 15 residues long. The ends were cut back, 6 bases at V and 0 bases at J, with 12 bases in the middle. The chain's CDR3 is CASSLQGDSNQPQHF. In nucleotides, the CDR3 is TGTGCCAGTAGCCTACAAGGGGATAGCAATCAGCCCCAGCATTTT.

The V call is TRBV2, the J call TRBJ1-5, with a weak D call TRBD1 (5 bases). The CDR3 runs to 13 residues. Germline loops: CDR1 SNHLY, CDR2 FYNNEI. The V gene lost 2 bases and the J gene lost 7 bases, with 9 bases spanning the gap. In nucleotides, the CDR3 is TGTGCCAGCAGTGAAAGGGGCCGCCAGCCCCAGCATTTT. Translating gives CASSERGRQPQHF.

The rearrangement links TRBV30 to TRBJ1-5; 10 bases are a match to TRBD1. The CDR3 has 15 amino acids. CDR1 GTSNPN and CDR2 SVGIG come from the germline V gene (reference sequence). Trimming cost V 3 bases and J 5 bases; bases outside gene matches: 7. This CDR3 reads CAWSPGTGDYQPQHF. CDR3 coding DNA: TGTGCCTGGAGCCCCGGGACAGGGGATTATCAGCCCCAGCATTTT. The whole variable domain, remainder taken from reference TRBV30 and TRBJ1-5, is SQTIHQWPATLVQPVGSPLSLECTVEGTSNPNLYWYRQAAGRGLQLLFYSVGIGQISSEVPQNLSASRPQDRQFILSSKKLLLSDSGFYLCAWSPGTGDYQPQHFGDGTRLSIL.

The V and J genes are TRBV6-1 and TRBJ1-2; 8 bases map to TRBD1. The germline CDR1 and CDR2 sequences are MNHNS and SASEGT. This CDR3 comprises 15 residues. J was trimmed by 2 bases and V by 2 bases; bases with no gene match: 4. CDR3 DNA sequence: TGTGCCAGCAGTGAACGGCGGACAGGGAACTATGGCTACACCTTC. Encoded protein: CASSERRTGNYGYTF.

The count of this clone is one. The genes are TRBV28 and TRBJ1-1; tentatively, D is TRBD1 (6 bases). CDR3 length: 15 amino acids. V was trimmed by 1 base and J by 1 base, leaving 10 bases between them. CDR1 is MDHEN and CDR2 is SYDVKM in the germline V gene. This CDR3 reads CASSLLGAWNTEAFF. For the CDR3, the DNA is TGTGCCAGCAGTTTATTGGGGGCGTGGAACACTGAAGCTTTCTTT.

This chain uses TRBV7-3 with TRBJ2-3, with 9 bases aligning to TRBD1. With V trimmed by 5 bases and J by 2 bases, 8 bases remained unmatched. The CDR3 covers 16 residues. Per germline, CDR1 SGHTA and CDR2 FQGTGA. This chain's CDR3 is CASSRGQGSYTDTQYF. The CDR3 coding sequence is TGTGCCAGCAGCCGAGGACAGGGGTCGTACACAGATACGCAGTATTTT.

The V and J genes are TRBV1 and TRBJ2-1; whether TRBD2, the table's D call, matches the DNA was not checked. TRBV1 is given as a pseudogene. The CDR3 covers 16 residues. The CDR3 spells CTSSQPGLAGTNEQFF. In DNA, the CDR3 is TGCACCAGCAGCCAACCGGGACTAGCGGGAACCAATGAGCAGTTCTTC.

This chain uses TRBV5-1 with TRBJ2-5; 9 bases line up with TRBD1. Germline V gene lookup returns CDR1 SGHRS and CDR2 YFSETQ. V trimming: 4 bases; J trimming: 3 bases; junction bases outside the gene matches: 10. The CDR3 runs 16 residues. CDR3 nucleotides: TGCGCCAGCAGCGTGGACCGGGACAGGGAGGAAGAGACCCAGTACTTC. As protein: CASSVDRDREEETQYF.

The rearrangement links TRBV28 to TRBJ2-7; perhaps TRBD2 as D (5 bases). V was trimmed by 4 bases and J by 6 bases, leaving 25 bases between them. Germline V gene data show CDR1 as MDHEN and CDR2 as SYDVKM. This CDR3 comprises 17 residues. The CDR3 is CASSSERTRDSALEQYF. The CDR3 DNA follows: TGTGCCAGCAGTTCGGAAAGAACCCGGGATTCAGCTCTCGAGCAGTACTTC.

V usage is TRBV11-2 and J usage is TRBJ2-1, with TRBD2 identical over 11 bases. V dropped 5 bases and J dropped 0; count of bases not matched to a gene: 6. Germline CDR1 SGHAT, CDR2 FQNNGV. The CDR3 is made up of 17 amino acids. Written as DNA, the CDR3 is TGTGCCAGCAGCCGTACTAGCGGGGGTACCTCCTACAATGAGCAGTTCTTC. Its translation: CASSRTSGGTSYNEQFF.

The chain employs TRBV19 and TRBJ2-4; D possibly corresponds to TRBD2 (6 bases). The germline gives CDR1 LNHDA, CDR2 SQIVND (reference sequence). V lost 5 bases and J lost 7, with 12 bases in between. This CDR3 spans 13 amino acids. The CDR3 loop is CASSEGGENIQYF. Written as DNA, the CDR3 is TGTGCCAGTAGTGAAGGAGGGGAGAACATTCAGTACTTC.

Of note for this clone: One end of the junction varies from germline; a read error may be responsible. The chain has TRBV7-7 and TRBJ2-5; TRBD1 agrees at 8 bases. Germline V CDR1 and CDR2: SSHAT, FNYEAQ (reference sequence). This CDR3 is 14 amino acids long. The CDR3 protein is CASSFGQGGETQYF. CDR3 sequence (DNA): TGTGCTAGCAGCTTTGGACAGGGAGGCGAGACCCAGTACTTC.

The V gene is TRBV27, the J gene TRBJ2-2, with D possibly matching TRBD1 (6 bases). The CDR3 sequence is 15 residues long. Germline V gene lookup returns CDR1 MNHEY and CDR2 SMNVEV (reference sequence). Trimming stripped 5 bases from V and 1 base from J, with 11 bases between. CDR3 bases: TGTGCCAGCAGTCCACCGGGACAGAACACCGGGGAGCTGTTTTTT. It specifies CASSPPGQNTGELFF.

The chain carries TRBV5-4 and TRBJ1-3, with D perhaps TRBD1 (6 bases). The V and J ends lost 4 bases and 5 bases respectively, with 10 bases between them. Germline V gene sequence: CDR1 SGHNT, CDR2 YYREEE (reference sequence). This CDR3 is 13 amino acids long. CDR3 nucleotide sequence: TGTGCCAGCAGCCTACAGGGTAGAAACACCATATATTTT. Amino acids: CASSLQGRNTIYF.

The V and J genes are TRBV18 and TRBJ2-2, with D maybe TRBD1 (5 bases). This CDR3 has 14 amino acids. The germline V gene has CDR1 KGHSH and CDR2 LQKENI. V shed 4 bases and J shed 8 bases, with 14 bases lying between them. CDR3 loop: CASSLDIDSGELFF. CDR3 bases: TGTGCCAGCTCACTGGACATTGACTCGGGGGAGCTGTTTTTT.

The CDR3 sequence is CASSPGTSFTGELFF. CDR3 sequence (DNA): TGCGCCAGCAGCCCCGGGACTAGTTTTACCGGGGAGCTGTTTTTT. The rearrangement uses TRBV10-2 and TRBJ2-2; 8 nucleotides agree with TRBD2. The CDR3 has 15 amino acids. The ends lost 6 bases at V and 5 bases at J; junction bases unmatched: 8. Germline CDR1 and CDR2: WSHSY and SAAADI.

This sequence joins TRBV9 and TRBJ1-2; 9 bases agree with TRBD1. The CDR3 runs to 13 residues. Germline values: CDR1 SGDLS, CDR2 YYNGEE. Unmatched junction bases numbered 4, after V lost 6 bases and J lost 4 bases. The CDR3: CASTSTGGYGYTF. In DNA, the CDR3 is TGTGCCAGCACCTCGACAGGGGGCTATGGCTACACCTTC.